This T cell receptor (beta chain) was captured in a study of cytomegalovirus exposure and HLA in healthy donors. Regarding the study as a whole: 87-base-pair reads could not separate some V segments, including TRBV6-2 and TRBV6-3. Highly shared sequence variants in one cluster were likely a sequencing artifact.

Comments on this clone: Its antigen is unknown.

There are 12 residues in the CDR3. CDR1 SNHLY and CDR2 FYNNEI come from the germline V gene. Trimming took off 4 bases at V and 10 bases at J, with 8 bases between the two ends. Primers for the PCR totalled 60 Vbeta and 13 Jbeta. The assay was immunoSEQ multiplex PCR, and TCRdb's table has in-frame clones only and misses some. Among some 170,000 clones listed, about 80% were seen once. The chain couples TRBV2 to TRBJ1-6, with unresolved D. Sequences were obtained from PBMCs. The TCR was taken from a man in his forties in good health and CMV-seropositive. CDR3 DNA: TGTGCCAGCAGTGGCAGCGACTCACCCCTCCACTTT. It yields the protein CASSGSDSPLHF. Together with reference TRBV2 and TRBJ1-6, the CDR3 gives the full variable domain: EPEVTQTPSHQVTQMGQEVILRCVPISNHLYFYWYRQILGQKVEFLVSFYNNEISEKSEIFDDQFSVERPDGSNFTLKIRSTKLEDSAMYFCASSGSDSPLHFGNGTRLTVT.